These 32 T cell receptor beta chains came from one sample sequenced in a study of cytomegalovirus exposure and HLA in healthy donors. The study ran its PCR with 60 Vbeta and 13 Jbeta primers. Clones were read by immunoSEQ multiplex PCR, and TCRdb kept only the in-frame ones, dropping some. The sample lists about 190,000 clones; over 70% were seen once. The sample taken for sequencing was PBMCs. The receptors were sampled from a woman in her 30s in good health and CMV-seropositive.

The chain is built from TRBV5-8 and TRBJ2-5; 11 bases match TRBD2. Unmatched junction bases numbered 3, after V lost 4 bases and J lost 1 base. Germline assignment: CDR1 SGHTS and CDR2 YDEGEE. The CDR3 is 15 residues long. For the CDR3, the DNA is TGTGCCAGCAGCGGGGGACTAGCGGTCCAAGAGACCCAGTACTTC. Its translation: CASSGGLAVQETQYF.

The rearrangement uses TRBV9 and TRBJ1-2; 8 bases line up with TRBD1. Germline CDR1 SGDLS, CDR2 YYNGEE. V shed 3 bases, J shed 9 bases, and the junction held 7 bases outside the gene matches. The length of the CDR3 is 13 residues. The CDR3 loop is CASSAGTGRRYTF. CDR3 sequence (DNA): TGTGCCAGCAGCGCCGGGACAGGACGCCGCTACACCTTC. Drawing the rest from reference TRBV9 and TRBJ1-2, the complete variable domain is DSGVTQTPKHLITATGQRVTLRCSPRSGDLSVYWYQQSLDQGLQFLIQYYNGEERAKGNILERFSAQQFPDLHSELNLSSLELGDSALYFCASSAGTGRRYTFGSGTRLTVV.

The V gene is TRBV15, the J gene TRBJ2-1, with 10 bases fitting TRBD2. The CDR3 consists of 17 residues. Trimming took 3 bases from V and 8 from J; bases not matched to a gene: 13. Germline-derived CDR1 and CDR2 are LNHNV and YYDKDF (reference sequence). The CDR3 sequence is CATSRGGLAGVYDEQFF. CDR3 in DNA: TGTGCCACCAGCAGGGGGGGCCTAGCGGGAGTCTATGATGAGCAGTTCTTC.

The V call is TRBV5-1, the J call TRBJ2-5; D call uncertain. Germline V gives CDR1 SGHRS, CDR2 YFSETQ. The CDR3 has 14 amino acids. V lost 4 bases to trimming and J lost 5 bases, with 15 bases between them. As DNA, the CDR3 is TGCGCCAGCAGCCCCAACAGCTGGGTCGAGACCCAGTACTTC. Encoded protein: CASSPNSWVETQYF.

J is TRBJ1-2 and V is TRBV4-1; D possibly corresponds to TRBD1 (6 bases). V lost 1 base and J lost 4, with 10 bases in between. Germline V gene data show CDR1 as MGHRA and CDR2 as YSYEKL. CDR3 length: 14 amino acids. The CDR3, as DNA: TGCGCCAGCAGCCAAGTTACAGGGACCTATGGCTACACCTTC. Protein sequence: CASSQVTGTYGYTF.

The CDR3 is CASSLGLAEQYF. The DNA of the CDR3 is TGTGCCAGCAGCTTAGGTCTGGCCGAGCAGTACTTC. The chain links TRBV7-9 to TRBJ2-7, with D unclear. V was trimmed by 1 base and J by 6 bases, leaving 7 bases between them. Germline values: CDR1 SEHNR, CDR2 FQNEAQ (reference sequence). This CDR3 has 12 amino acids.

V usage is TRBV15 and J usage is TRBJ1-3; D gene uncertain. This CDR3 is built from 14 residues. CDR1 is LNHNV, CDR2 YYDKDF, per germline (reference sequence). Trimming removed 5 bases at V and 0 bases at J, with 8 bases between. CDR3 amino acids: CATSDSNSGNTIYF. Written as DNA, the CDR3 is TGTGCCACCAGCGACTCTAACTCTGGAAACACCATATATTTT.

The chain employs TRBV28 and TRBJ1-1; TRBD1 agrees at 7 bases. The CDR3 is 14 residues long. Trimming at V came to 2 bases and at J to 5 bases, leaving 5 bases not matched to a gene. From germline, CDR1 is MDHEN and CDR2 SYDVKM. The CDR3 region has the DNA TGTGCCAGCAGTTTAGCCCAGGGGGGAACTGAAGCTTTCTTT. It encodes CASSLAQGGTEAFF.

This chain links TRBV18 with TRBJ2-7; D uncertain. Trimming cost V 3 bases and J 2 bases, with 14 bases left between them. This CDR3 is 15 amino acids long. Germline CDR1 KGHSH, CDR2 LQKENI. The CDR3 region has the DNA TGTGCCAGCTCACCTAAGGAGAGGTCGCCCTACGAGCAGTACTTC. This gives the protein CASSPKERSPYEQYF.

The chain couples TRBV19 to TRBJ2-2; 11 nucleotides align to TRBD2. Germline trimming cut 4 bases from V and 0 bases from J; bases unmatched to any gene: 7. The CDR3 spans 18 residues. Germline V gene lookup returns CDR1 LNHDA and CDR2 SQIVND (reference sequence). The CDR3 region is CASSNPGLAGSNTGELFF. As DNA, the CDR3 is TGTGCCAGTAGTAATCCCGGACTAGCGGGCTCGAACACCGGGGAGCTGTTTTTT.

This chain connects TRBV28 to TRBJ2-3; TRBD2 agrees at 10 bases. The length of the CDR3 is 17 residues. Germline CDR1 reads MDHEN; CDR2 reads SYDVKM. The ends lost 3 bases at V and 0 bases at J; junction bases unmatched: 6. CDR3 in DNA: TGTGCCAGCAGTTTCCTAGCGGGAGCGGCTAGCACAGATACGCAGTATTTT. Its translation is CASSFLAGAASTDTQYF.

The chain is built from TRBV6-1 and TRBJ2-1, with 8 bases matching TRBD2. This CDR3 is 13 amino acids long. V was pared by 0 bases and J by 8 bases, with 0 bases of the junction left unmatched. Germline V CDR1 and CDR2: MNHNS, SASEGT. CDR3 in amino acids: CASSEASGDEQFF. For the CDR3, the DNA is TGTGCCAGCAGTGAAGCTAGCGGGGATGAGCAGTTCTTC.

The J gene is TRBJ2-1, the V gene TRBV2; TRBD2 might be the D (5 bases). Germline V gives CDR1 SNHLY, CDR2 FYNNEI. The CDR3 loop spans 15 amino acids. Trimming took off 4 bases at V and 4 bases at J, with 14 bases between the two ends. CDR3 region: CASSGFGIGYNEQFF. CDR3 in DNA: TGTGCCAGCAGTGGGTTCGGGATTGGATACAATGAGCAGTTCTTC.

This chain uses TRBV9 with TRBJ2-7; possible D gene TRBD2, 6 bases. This CDR3 has 16 residues. Trimming stripped 3 bases from V and 1 base from J, with 17 bases between. CDR1 SGDLS and CDR2 YYNGEE come from the germline V gene. CDR3 nucleotide sequence: TGTGCCAGCAGCGCCTACCGGGACTTGATATCCTACGAGCAGTACTTC. Its translation: CASSAYRDLISYEQYF.

Comments on this clone: A junction boundary mismatches the germline segment, possibly from a read error. This chain links TRBV27 with TRBJ2-1; a possible D gene is TRBD1 (5 bases). The CDR3 runs to 14 residues. Per the germline V gene, CDR1 is MNHEY and CDR2 is SMNVEV (reference sequence). The CDR3 is CASSLVGPYKEQFF. The CDR3 bases are TGTGCCAGCAGTTTGGTGGGGCCCTACAAAGAGCAGTTCTTC.

The chain carries TRBV15 and TRBJ2-7; maybe TRBD1 (6 bases). V lost 1 base to trimming and J lost 2 bases, with 12 bases between them. Germline loops: CDR1 LNHNV, CDR2 YYDKDF (reference sequence). The CDR3 totals 15 residues. CDR3 region: CATSRAGATTYEQYF. As DNA, the CDR3 is TGTGCCACCAGCAGAGCAGGGGCTACTACCTACGAGCAGTACTTC.

This clone was seen just once. The chain links TRBV5-4 to TRBJ2-3; tentative D call: TRBD2 (6 bases). This CDR3 region has 13 residues. Trimming left V 3 bases short and J 5 bases short, with 10 bases between. The germline CDR1 and CDR2 sequences are SGHNT and YYREEE (reference sequence). In nucleotides, the CDR3 is TGTGCCAGCAGCTGGGAGGTAGGAGATACGCAGTATTTT. Amino acids: CASSWEVGDTQYF.

Comments on this clone: A read error may be the cause here, since a much bigger clone is one base away. The gene calls are TRBV9 and TRBJ2-2, with D unresolved. Germline V gene data show CDR1 as SGDLS and CDR2 as YYNGEE. Deletions cut 3 bases from V and 1 base from J, with 4 bases between. The CDR3 is made up of 13 amino acids. CDR3 coding DNA: TGTGCCAGCAGCGGCAGGAACACCGGGGAGCTGTTTTTT. Its protein is CASSGRNTGELFF.

This rearrangement joins TRBV28 to TRBJ2-7, with 7 bases aligning to TRBD2. Unmatched junction bases numbered 13, after V lost 7 bases and J lost 7 bases. Per germline, CDR1 MDHEN and CDR2 SYDVKM. The CDR3 length is 14 residues. CDR3 DNA: TGTGCCAGCATCAGCGGGGCGGGACTCGGGGAGCAGTACTTC. It codes for CASISGAGLGEQYF.

The chain combines TRBV7-9 with TRBJ2-7; 8 nucleotides line up with TRBD2. The trim removed 3 bases at V and 5 bases at J, leaving 9 bases unmatched. There are 15 residues in the CDR3. CDR1 and CDR2 (germline): SEHNR, FQNEAQ (reference sequence). CDR3 nucleotides: TGTGCCAGCAGCTTCATGGGAATAGCGGGAAACGAGCAGTACTTC. As protein: CASSFMGIAGNEQYF.

The V call is TRBV2, the J call TRBJ1-6; D gene ambiguous. Germline V CDR1 and CDR2: SNHLY, FYNNEI. Trimming removed 6 bases from V and 5 bases from J, with 11 bases in between. The CDR3 covers 14 residues. Written as DNA, the CDR3 is TGTGCCAGCAGCGCGAGGGCGGATAATTCACCCCTCCACTTT. Protein: CASSARADNSPLHF. The full variable domain, completed using reference TRBV2 and TRBJ1-6, is EPEVTQTPSHQVTQMGQEVILRCVPISNHLYFYWYRQILGQKVEFLVSFYNNEISEKSEIFDDQFSVERPDGSNFTLKIRSTKLEDSAMYFCASSARADNSPLHFGNGTRLTVT.

This clone occurred a few times. This chain links TRBV7-9 with TRBJ1-5; D is undetermined. The CDR3 is made up of 16 amino acids. Germline V gene data show CDR1 as SEHNR and CDR2 as FQNEAQ (reference sequence). Deletions cut 0 bases from V and 9 bases from J, with 18 bases between. The CDR3 loop is CASSLAGGIHPGPQHF. CDR3 nucleotide sequence: TGTGCCAGCAGCTTAGCAGGAGGGATACACCCTGGGCCCCAGCATTTT. Full variable domain (outside the CDR3, taken from reference TRBV7-9 and TRBJ1-5): DTGVSQNPRHKITKRGQNVTFRCDPISEHNRLYWYRQTLGQGPEFLTYFQNEAQLEKSRLLSDRFSAERPKGSFSTLEIQRTEQGDSAMYLCASSLAGGIHPGPQHFGDGTRLSIL.

The chain carries TRBV7-2 and TRBJ1-5; unclear D gene. The CDR3 has 15 amino acids. V dropped 3 bases and J dropped 1 base, with 10 bases sitting between them. From germline, CDR1 is SGHTA and CDR2 FQGNSA. The chain's CDR3 is CASSLTGLSNQPQHF. For the CDR3, the DNA is TGTGCCAGCAGCTTGACGGGTCTAAGCAATCAGCCCCAGCATTTT.

The chain employs TRBV10-1 and TRBJ2-5; maybe TRBD1 (5 bases). The J call may be wrong; the DNA end is better matched by TRBJ2-7. This CDR3 region has 12 residues. Looked up from germline, CDR1 is WNHNN and CDR2 is SYGVQD (reference sequence). The CDR3: CASSGDSDEQYF. CDR3 nucleotides: TGCGCCAGCAGTGGTGACAGCGACGAGCAGTACTTC.

This clone was counted a few times. The chain carries TRBV6-5 and TRBJ1-1; D call uncertain. The germline gives CDR1 MNHEY, CDR2 SVGAGI. The V end was cut by 4 bases, the J end by 4 bases, with 7 bases between. The CDR3 loop spans 12 amino acids. This CDR3 is CASSSTGTEAFF. The DNA of the CDR3 is TGTGCCAGCAGTTCCACCGGCACTGAAGCTTTCTTT.

The chain joins TRBV27 to TRBJ2-4; 10 bases match TRBD2. Per germline, CDR1 MNHEY and CDR2 SMNVEV (reference sequence). The CDR3 covers 11 residues. After removal of 7 bases from V and 15 bases from J, the junction contained 6 bases not matched to a gene. CDR3: CASKTSGIAYF. In DNA form, the CDR3 reads TGTGCCAGCAAAACTAGCGGGATAGCGTACTTC.

This chain joins TRBV19 and TRBJ2-2; 7 bases align to TRBD2. This CDR3 region has 15 residues. Germline CDR1 is LNHDA and CDR2 is SQIVND (reference sequence). The V and J ends lost 6 bases and 1 base, in that order; junction bases with no gene match: 5. In DNA, the CDR3 is TGTGCCAGTAGAATTGGGGGGGTGAACACCGGGGAGCTGTTTTTT. It yields the protein CASRIGGVNTGELFF. The complete variable domain, with remaining parts taken from reference TRBV19 and TRBJ2-2, reads DGGITQSPKYLFRKEGQNVTLSCEQNLNHDAMYWYRQDPGQGLRLIYYSQIVNDFQKGDIAEGYSVSREKKESFPLTVTSAQKNPTAFYLCASRIGGVNTGELFFGEGSRLTVL.

The rearrangement uses TRBV11-3 and TRBJ2-3; 9 bases are shared with TRBD2. The V segment lost 3 bases and the J segment 2 bases; nucleotides outside the gene matches: 3. Germline V lookup: CDR1 SGHNT, CDR2 YENEEA. The CDR3 runs 15 residues. For the CDR3, the DNA is TGTGCCAGCAGCTTGAGCGGGAGGCCCACAGATACGCAGTATTTT. It is translated as CASSLSGRPTDTQYF.

The V and J genes are TRBV5-1 and TRBJ1-2, with D unresolved. Trimming stripped 1 base from V and 8 bases from J, with 12 bases between. The CDR3 extends over 13 amino acids. Germline V lookup: CDR1 SGHRS, CDR2 YFSETQ. CDR3 nucleotide sequence: TGCGCCAGCAGCTTGTTAGAGGGAGGGGGCTACACCTTC. Translating gives CASSLLEGGGYTF.

This clone was counted a single time. A read error may explain this, as a much larger clone is one base away. V is TRBV5-4 and J is TRBJ1-3; D is ambiguous. The CDR3 sequence is 12 residues long. Germline loops: CDR1 SGHNT, CDR2 YYREEE (reference sequence). V dropped 7 bases and J dropped 0 bases, with 5 bases sitting between them. This CDR3 is CASGSSGNTIYF. The CDR3 DNA follows: TGTGCCAGCGGGAGCTCTGGAAACACCATATATTTT.

V gene TRBV4-1 combines with J gene TRBJ2-7, with TRBD2 matching 10 bases. CDR3 length: 16 amino acids. J was trimmed by 2 bases and V by 1 base; bases with no gene match: 5. CDR1 is MGHRA and CDR2 is YSYEKL in the germline V gene. Written as DNA, the CDR3 is TGCGCCAGCAGCCAAGGGAGCGGGAGGGCTCCCTACGAGCAGTACTTC. This encodes CASSQGSGRAPYEQYF.

The V gene is TRBV11-2, the J gene TRBJ2-7, with 7 bases fitting TRBD2. CDR3 length: 17 amino acids. V lost 5 bases, J lost 0 bases, and 13 bases stayed unmatched. Germline CDR1 SGHAT, CDR2 FQNNGV. CDR3 region: CASSPLFAGARSYEQYF. CDR3 sequence (DNA): TGTGCCAGCAGCCCATTATTCGCGGGAGCACGCTCCTACGAGCAGTACTTC.